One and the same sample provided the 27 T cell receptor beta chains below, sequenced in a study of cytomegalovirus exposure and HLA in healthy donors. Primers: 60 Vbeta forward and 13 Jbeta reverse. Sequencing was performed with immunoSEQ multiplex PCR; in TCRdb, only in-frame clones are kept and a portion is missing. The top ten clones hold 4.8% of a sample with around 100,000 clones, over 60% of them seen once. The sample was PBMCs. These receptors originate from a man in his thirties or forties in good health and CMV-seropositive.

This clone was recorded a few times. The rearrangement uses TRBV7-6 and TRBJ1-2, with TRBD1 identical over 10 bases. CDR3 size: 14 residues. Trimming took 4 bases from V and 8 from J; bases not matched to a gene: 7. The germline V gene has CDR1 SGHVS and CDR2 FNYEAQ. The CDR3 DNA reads TGTGCCAGCAGCTCCGAAGACAGGGGGCACGGCTACACCTTC. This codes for CASSSEDRGHGYTF.

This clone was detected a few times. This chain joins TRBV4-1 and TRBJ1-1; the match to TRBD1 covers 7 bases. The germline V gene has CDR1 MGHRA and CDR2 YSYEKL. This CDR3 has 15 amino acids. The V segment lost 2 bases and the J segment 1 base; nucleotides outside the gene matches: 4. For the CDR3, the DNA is TGCGCCAGCAGCCAATCGCCAGGGGGGAACACTGAAGCTTTCTTT. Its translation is CASSQSPGGNTEAFF.

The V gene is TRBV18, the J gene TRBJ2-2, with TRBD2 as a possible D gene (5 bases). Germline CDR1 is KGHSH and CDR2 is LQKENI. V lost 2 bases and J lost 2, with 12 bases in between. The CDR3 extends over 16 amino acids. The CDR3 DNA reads TGTGCCAGCTCACCAGCGGGTCGGCCCAACACCGGGGAGCTGTTTTTT. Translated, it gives CASSPAGRPNTGELFF.

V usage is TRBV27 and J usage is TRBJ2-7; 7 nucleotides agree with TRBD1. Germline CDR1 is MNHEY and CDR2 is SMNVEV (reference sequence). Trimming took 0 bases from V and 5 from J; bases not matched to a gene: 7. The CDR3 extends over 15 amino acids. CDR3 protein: CASSLSHRGENEQYF. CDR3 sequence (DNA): TGTGCCAGCAGTTTATCCCACAGGGGTGAAAACGAGCAGTACTTC.

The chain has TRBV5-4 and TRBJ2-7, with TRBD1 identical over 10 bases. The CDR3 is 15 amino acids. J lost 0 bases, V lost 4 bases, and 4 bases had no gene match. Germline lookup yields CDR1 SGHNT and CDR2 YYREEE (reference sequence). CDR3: CASSLGQGGSYEQYF. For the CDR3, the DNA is TGTGCCAGCAGCCTAGGACAGGGGGGCTCCTACGAGCAGTACTTC. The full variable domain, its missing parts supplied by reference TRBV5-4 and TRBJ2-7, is ETGVTQSPTHLIKTRGQQVTLRCSSQSGHNTVSWYQQALGQGPQFIFQYYREEENGRGNFPPRFSGLQFPNYSSELNVNALELDDSALYLCASSLGQGGSYEQYFGPGTRLTVT.

CDR3 nucleotide sequence: TGTGCCAGCAGCTTAGAAGAGGCTCAGCCCCAGCATTTT. Translation gives CASSLEEAQPQHF. This chain joins TRBV7-2 and TRBJ1-5; D is ambiguous. Trimming left V 1 base short and J 6 bases short, with 7 bases between. Per germline, CDR1 SGHTA and CDR2 FQGNSA. CDR3 size: 13 residues.

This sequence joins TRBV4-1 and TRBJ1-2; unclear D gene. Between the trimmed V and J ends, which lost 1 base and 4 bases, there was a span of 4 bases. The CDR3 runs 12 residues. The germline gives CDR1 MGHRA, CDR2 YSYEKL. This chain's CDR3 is CASSQGAYGYTF. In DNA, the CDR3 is TGCGCCAGCAGCCAAGGGGCCTATGGCTACACCTTC.

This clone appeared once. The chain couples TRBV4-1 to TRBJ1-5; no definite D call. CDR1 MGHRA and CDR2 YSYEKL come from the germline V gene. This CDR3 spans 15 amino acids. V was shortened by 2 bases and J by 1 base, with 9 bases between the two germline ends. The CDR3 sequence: CASSQRSGSNQPQHF. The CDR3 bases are TGCGCCAGCAGCCAACGATCGGGGAGCAATCAGCCCCAGCATTTT.

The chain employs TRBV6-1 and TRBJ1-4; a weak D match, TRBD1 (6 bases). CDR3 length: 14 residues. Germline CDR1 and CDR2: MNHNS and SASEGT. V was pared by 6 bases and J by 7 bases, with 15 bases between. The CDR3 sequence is CASRETGTPEKLFF. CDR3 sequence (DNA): TGTGCCAGCAGGGAAACCGGGACACCTGAAAAACTGTTTTTT.

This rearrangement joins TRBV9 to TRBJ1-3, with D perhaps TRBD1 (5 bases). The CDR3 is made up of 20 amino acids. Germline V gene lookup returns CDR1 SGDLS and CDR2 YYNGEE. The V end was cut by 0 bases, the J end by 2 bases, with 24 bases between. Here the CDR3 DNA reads TGTGCCAGCAGCGTAGACGGGCAGCAGGGCCTCGTTCTCACTGGAAACACCATATATTTT. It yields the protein CASSVDGQQGLVLTGNTIYF.

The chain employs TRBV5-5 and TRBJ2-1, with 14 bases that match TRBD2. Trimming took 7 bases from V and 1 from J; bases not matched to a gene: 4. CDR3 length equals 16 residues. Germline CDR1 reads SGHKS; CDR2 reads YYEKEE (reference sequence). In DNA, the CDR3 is TGTGCCAGCGTCAGGACTAGCGGGGGGTCCTACAATGAGCAGTTCTTC. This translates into CASVRTSGGSYNEQFF.

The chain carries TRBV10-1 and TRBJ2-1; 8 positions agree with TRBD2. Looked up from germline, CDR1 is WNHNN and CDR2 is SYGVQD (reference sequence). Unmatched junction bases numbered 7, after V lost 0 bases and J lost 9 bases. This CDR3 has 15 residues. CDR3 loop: CASSESGATSGEQFF. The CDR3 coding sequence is TGCGCCAGCAGTGAGTCGGGGGCAACTAGCGGTGAGCAGTTCTTC.

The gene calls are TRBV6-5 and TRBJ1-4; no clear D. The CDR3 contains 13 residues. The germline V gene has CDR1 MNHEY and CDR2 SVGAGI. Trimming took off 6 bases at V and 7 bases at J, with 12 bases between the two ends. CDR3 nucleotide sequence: TGTGCCAGCAGGCAACAGTCATCTGAAAAACTGTTTTTT. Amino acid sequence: CASRQQSSEKLFF.

CDR3 nucleotides: TGTGCCTGGGAGCGGGGAGATACGCAGTATTTT. This encodes CAWERGDTQYF. The chain is built from TRBV30 and TRBJ2-3; 7 bases are shared with TRBD2. CDR3 length equals 11 residues. CDR1 is GTSNPN and CDR2 is SVGIG in the germline V gene (reference sequence). Germline trimming cut 5 bases from V and 5 bases from J; bases unmatched to any gene: 1.

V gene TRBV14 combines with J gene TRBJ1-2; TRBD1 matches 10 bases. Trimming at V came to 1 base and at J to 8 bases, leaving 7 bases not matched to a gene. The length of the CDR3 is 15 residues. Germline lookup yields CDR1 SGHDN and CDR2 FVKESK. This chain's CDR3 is CASSQAGTGVMGYTF. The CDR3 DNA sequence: TGTGCCAGCAGCCAAGCCGGGACAGGGGTAATGGGCTACACCTTC.

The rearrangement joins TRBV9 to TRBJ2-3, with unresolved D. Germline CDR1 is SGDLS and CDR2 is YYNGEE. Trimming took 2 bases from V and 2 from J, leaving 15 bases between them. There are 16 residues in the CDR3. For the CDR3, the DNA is TGTGCCAGCAGCGTCGAGGTGGATTCCTCCACAGATACGCAGTATTTT. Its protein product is CASSVEVDSSTDTQYF. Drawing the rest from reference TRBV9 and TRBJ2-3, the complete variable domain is DSGVTQTPKHLITATGQRVTLRCSPRSGDLSVYWYQQSLDQGLQFLIQYYNGEERAKGNILERFSAQQFPDLHSELNLSSLELGDSALYFCASSVEVDSSTDTQYFGPGTRLTVL.

CDR3 in DNA: TGTGCCAGCAGTCTCTGGGGGGGTGACACTGAAGCTTTCTTT. This gives the protein CASSLWGGDTEAFF. The chain carries TRBV2 and TRBJ1-1; tentative D call: TRBD1 (5 bases). From germline, CDR1 is SNHLY and CDR2 FYNNEI. The CDR3 is 14 amino acids. The V gene lost 5 bases and the J gene lost 3 bases, with 13 bases spanning the gap.

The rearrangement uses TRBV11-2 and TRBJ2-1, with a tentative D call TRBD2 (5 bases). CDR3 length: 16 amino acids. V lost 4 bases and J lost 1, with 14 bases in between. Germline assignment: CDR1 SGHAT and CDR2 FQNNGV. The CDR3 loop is CASSWAVAPSYNEQFF. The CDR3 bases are TGTGCCAGCAGCTGGGCCGTAGCGCCTTCCTACAATGAGCAGTTCTTC.

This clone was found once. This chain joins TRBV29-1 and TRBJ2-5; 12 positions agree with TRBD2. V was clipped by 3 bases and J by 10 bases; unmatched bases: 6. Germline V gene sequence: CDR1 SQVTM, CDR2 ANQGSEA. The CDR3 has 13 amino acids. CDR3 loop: CSVDLAGGGGQYF. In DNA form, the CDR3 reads TGCAGCGTTGATCTAGCGGGGGGGGGTGGCCAGTACTTC.

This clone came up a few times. The DNA of the CDR3 is TGTGCCAGCAGCCTGGGTGCAGGGGACACTGAAGCTTTCTTT. It specifies CASSLGAGDTEAFF. The chain combines TRBV4-2 with TRBJ1-1; a possible D gene is TRBD1 (6 bases). Germline CDR1 is LGHNA and CDR2 is YNFKEQ. The V and J ends lost 4 bases and 3 bases respectively, with 12 bases between them. This CDR3 has 14 residues.

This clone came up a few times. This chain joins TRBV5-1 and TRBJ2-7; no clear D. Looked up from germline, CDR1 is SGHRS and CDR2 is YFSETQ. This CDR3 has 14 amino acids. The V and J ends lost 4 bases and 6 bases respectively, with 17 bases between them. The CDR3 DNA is TGCGCCAGCAGCCGCGAGGCTAGTGATATCGAGCAGTACTTC. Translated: CASSREASDIEQYF.

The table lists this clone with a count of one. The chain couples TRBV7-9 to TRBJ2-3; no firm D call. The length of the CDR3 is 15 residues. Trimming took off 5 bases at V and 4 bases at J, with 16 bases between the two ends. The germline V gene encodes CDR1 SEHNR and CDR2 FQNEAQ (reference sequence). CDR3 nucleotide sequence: TGTGCCAGCAGCCCCCCGGTCCCTTTTCCAGATACGCAGTATTTT. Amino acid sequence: CASSPPVPFPDTQYF.

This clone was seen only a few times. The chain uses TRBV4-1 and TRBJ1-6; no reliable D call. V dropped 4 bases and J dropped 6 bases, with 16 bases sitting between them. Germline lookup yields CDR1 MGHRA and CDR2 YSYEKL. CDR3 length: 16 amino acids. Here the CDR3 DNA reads TGCGCCAGCAGCCCCGGGGTATTCGTCGGTAATTCACCCCTCCACTTT. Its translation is CASSPGVFVGNSPLHF.

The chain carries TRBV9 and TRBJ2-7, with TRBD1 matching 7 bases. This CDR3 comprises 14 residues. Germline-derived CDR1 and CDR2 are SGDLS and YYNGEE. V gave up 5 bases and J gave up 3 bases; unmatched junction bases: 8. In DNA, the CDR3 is TGTGCCAGCAGTCCGGGACAGTCACACTACGAGCAGTACTTC. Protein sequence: CASSPGQSHYEQYF.

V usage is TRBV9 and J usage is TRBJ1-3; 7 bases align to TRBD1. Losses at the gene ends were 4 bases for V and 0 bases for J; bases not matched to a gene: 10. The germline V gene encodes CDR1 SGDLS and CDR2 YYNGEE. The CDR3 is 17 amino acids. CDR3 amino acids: CASSPRDSFSSGNTIYF. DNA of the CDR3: TGTGCCAGCAGCCCTCGGGACAGTTTCTCCTCTGGAAACACCATATATTTT.

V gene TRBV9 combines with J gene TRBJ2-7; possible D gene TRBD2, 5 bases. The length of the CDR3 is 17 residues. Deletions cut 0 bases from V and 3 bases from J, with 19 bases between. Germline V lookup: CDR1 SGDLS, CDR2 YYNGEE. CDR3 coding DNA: TGTGCCAGCAGCGTAGCCCTCCTCCCCCCAGGAGGCTACGAGCAGTACTTC. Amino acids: CASSVALLPPGGYEQYF.

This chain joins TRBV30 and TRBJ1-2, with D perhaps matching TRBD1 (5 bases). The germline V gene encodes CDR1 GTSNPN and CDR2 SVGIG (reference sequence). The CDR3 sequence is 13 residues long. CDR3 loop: CAQDGGRAHGYTF. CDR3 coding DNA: TGTGCTCAGGACGGGGGAAGGGCACACGGCTACACCTTC.